What follows are 9 T cell receptor beta chains derived from one specimen sequenced in a study of blood T cell repertoires in COVID-19. The data were produced by immunoSEQ multiplex PCR, yet TCRdb's version contains in-frame clones alone and is incomplete. The data show around 230,000 clones, over 65% seen once. What was sequenced was peripheral blood. These receptors originate from a woman aged 70-85 years with active or convalescent COVID-19.

This clone has only a few counts. The chain uses TRBV27 and TRBJ2-7, with TRBD2 identical over 10 bases. The V and J ends lost 1 base and 12 bases, in that order; junction bases with no gene match: 9. The CDR3 sequence is 14 residues long. Germline V CDR1 and CDR2: MNHEY, SMNVEV (reference sequence). Written as DNA, the CDR3 is TGTGCCAGCAGTTTATGGGCTAGCGGGGGAACGCGGTACTTC. Protein: CASSLWASGGTRYF.

This sequence joins TRBV9 and TRBJ2-3; 7 positions agree with TRBD2. Losses at the gene ends were 4 bases for V and 2 bases for J; bases not matched to a gene: 10. From germline, CDR1 is SGDLS and CDR2 YYNGEE. CDR3 length equals 16 residues. Here the CDR3 reads CASSTRAGIFTDTQYF. The CDR3 region has the DNA TGTGCCAGCAGCACCCGAGCGGGGATCTTCACAGATACGCAGTATTTT.

Here the CDR3 DNA reads TGTGCCAGCAGTCCTGCTTCCTCATCGAACAACACCTTC. Encoded protein: CASSPASSSNNTF. The chain recombines TRBV28 with TRBJ1-2; D call uncertain. This CDR3 has 13 amino acids. Germline V gene data show CDR1 as MDHEN and CDR2 as SYDVKM. Deletions cut 5 bases from V and 12 bases from J, with 19 bases between.

This rearrangement joins TRBV6-1 to TRBJ2-7, with 8 nucleotides matching TRBD2. From germline, CDR1 is MNHNS and CDR2 SASEGT. Trimming removed 0 bases from V and 0 bases from J; junction bases left unmatched: 4. The CDR3 consists of 16 residues. The CDR3 is CASSEAAGRASYEQYF. In DNA, the CDR3 is TGTGCCAGCAGTGAAGCAGCCGGGAGGGCCTCCTACGAGCAGTACTTC.

The genes are TRBV9 and TRBJ2-5; tentatively, D is TRBD2 (7 bases). V lost 1 base and J lost 5, with 18 bases in between. The CDR3 is made up of 16 amino acids. The germline V gene encodes CDR1 SGDLS and CDR2 YYNGEE. CDR3 in DNA: TGTGCCAGCAGCGTATATGGGGGGGCAGGAATGGAGACCCAGTACTTC. Translating gives CASSVYGGAGMETQYF.

The chain employs TRBV7-2 and TRBJ2-7; the D gene is possibly TRBD2 (6 bases). V lost 1 base, J lost 5 bases, and 12 bases lay in between. Per germline, CDR1 SGHTA and CDR2 FQGNSA. The CDR3 contains 14 residues. The CDR3 DNA is TGTGCCAGCAGCTTAGACGGGAGTAGGAACGAGCAGTACTTC. Residues: CASSLDGSRNEQYF. Together with reference TRBV7-2 and TRBJ2-7, the CDR3 gives the full variable domain: GAGVSQSPSNKVTEKGKDVELRCDPISGHTALYWYRQSLGQGLEFLIYFQGNSAPDKSGLPSDRFSAERTGGSVSTLTIQRTQQEDSAVYLCASSLDGSRNEQYFGPGTRLTVT.

The chain has TRBV7-9 and TRBJ2-7, with 8 bases that match TRBD2. Germline-derived CDR1 and CDR2 are SEHNR and FQNEAQ (reference sequence). J was trimmed by 0 bases and V by 1 base; bases with no gene match: 2. This CDR3 has 15 amino acids. In DNA form, the CDR3 reads TGTGCCAGCAGCTTAGGCGGGGGGAGCTCCTACGAGCAGTACTTC. This sequence encodes CASSLGGGSSYEQYF.

This rearrangement joins TRBV18 to TRBJ2-3; 11 bases match TRBD2. This CDR3 contains 16 residues. Trimming at V came to 1 base and at J to 5 bases, leaving 5 bases not matched to a gene. Germline values: CDR1 KGHSH, CDR2 LQKENI. DNA of the CDR3: TGTGCCAGCTCACCACAACTAGCGGGAGTAGTAGATACGCAGTATTTT. This translates into CASSPQLAGVVDTQYF. Filled out from reference TRBV18 and TRBJ2-3, the complete variable domain reads NAGVMQNPRHLVRRRGQEARLRCSPMKGHSHVYWYRQLPEEGLKFMVYLQKENIIDESGMPKERFSAEFPKEGPSILRIQQVVRGDSAAYFCASSPQLAGVVDTQYFGPGTRLTVL.

J is TRBJ2-1 and V is TRBV5-1; no definite D call. The CDR3 runs to 13 residues. V was cut by 2 bases and J by 6 bases, with 9 bases left in between. The germline gives CDR1 SGHRS, CDR2 YFSETQ. The chain's CDR3 is CASSFENLNEQFF. The CDR3, as DNA: TGCGCCAGCAGCTTTGAGAACCTCAATGAGCAGTTCTTC. Filled out from reference TRBV5-1 and TRBJ2-1, the complete variable domain reads KAGVTQTPRYLIKTRGQQVTLSCSPISGHRSVSWYQQTPGQGLQFLFEYFSETQRNKGNFPGRFSGRQFSNSRSEMNVSTLELGDSALYLCASSFENLNEQFFGPGTRLTVL.